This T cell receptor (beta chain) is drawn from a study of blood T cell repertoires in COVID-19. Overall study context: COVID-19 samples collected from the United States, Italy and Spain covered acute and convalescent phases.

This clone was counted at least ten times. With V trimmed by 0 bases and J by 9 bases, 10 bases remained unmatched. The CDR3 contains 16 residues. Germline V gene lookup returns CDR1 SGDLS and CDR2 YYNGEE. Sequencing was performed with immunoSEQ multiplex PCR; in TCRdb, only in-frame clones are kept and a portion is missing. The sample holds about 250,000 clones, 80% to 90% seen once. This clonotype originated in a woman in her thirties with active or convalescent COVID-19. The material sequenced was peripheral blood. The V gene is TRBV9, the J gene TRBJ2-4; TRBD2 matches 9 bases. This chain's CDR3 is CASSVAESSGAGIQYF. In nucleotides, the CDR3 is TGTGCCAGCAGCGTAGCTGAGTCTAGCGGGGCGGGCATTCAGTACTTC.